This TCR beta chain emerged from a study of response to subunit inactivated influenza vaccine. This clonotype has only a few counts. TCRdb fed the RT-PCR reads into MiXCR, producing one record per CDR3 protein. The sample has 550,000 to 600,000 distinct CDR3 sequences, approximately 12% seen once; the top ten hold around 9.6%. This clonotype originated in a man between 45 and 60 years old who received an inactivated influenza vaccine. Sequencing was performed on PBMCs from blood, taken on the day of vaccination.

The CDR3 nucleotides are TGCGCCAGCAGCCAAGGGGGCGGGCTTGAGCAGTTCTTC. It codes for CASSQGGGLEQFF. The rearrangement uses TRBV4-3 and TRBJ2-1, with D perhaps matching TRBD1 or TRBD2 (5 bases each). Trimming stripped 1 base from V and 9 bases from J, with 10 bases between. Germline CDR1 and CDR2: LGHNA and YSLEER. The length of the CDR3 is 13 residues.